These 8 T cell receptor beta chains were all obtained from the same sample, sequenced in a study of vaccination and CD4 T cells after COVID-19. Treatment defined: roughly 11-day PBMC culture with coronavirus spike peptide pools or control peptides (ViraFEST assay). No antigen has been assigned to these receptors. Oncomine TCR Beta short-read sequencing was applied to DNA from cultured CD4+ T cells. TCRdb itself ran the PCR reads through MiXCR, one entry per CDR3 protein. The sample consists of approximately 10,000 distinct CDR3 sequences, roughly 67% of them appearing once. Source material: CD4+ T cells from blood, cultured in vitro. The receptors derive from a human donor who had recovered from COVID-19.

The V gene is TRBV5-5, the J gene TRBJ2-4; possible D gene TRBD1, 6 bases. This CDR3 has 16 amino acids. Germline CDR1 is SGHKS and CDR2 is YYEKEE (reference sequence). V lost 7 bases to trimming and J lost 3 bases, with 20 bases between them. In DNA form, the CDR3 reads TGTGCCAGCTCCCGGGACAACCCAAAACTCAAAAACATTCAGTACTTC. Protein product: CASSRDNPKLKNIQYF.

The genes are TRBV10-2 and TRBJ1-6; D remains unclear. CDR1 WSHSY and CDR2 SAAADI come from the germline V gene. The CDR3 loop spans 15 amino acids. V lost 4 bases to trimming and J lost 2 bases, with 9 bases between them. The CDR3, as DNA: TGCGCCAGCAGTGCCCTCACGACCTATAATTCACCCCTCCACTTT. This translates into CASSALTTYNSPLHF.

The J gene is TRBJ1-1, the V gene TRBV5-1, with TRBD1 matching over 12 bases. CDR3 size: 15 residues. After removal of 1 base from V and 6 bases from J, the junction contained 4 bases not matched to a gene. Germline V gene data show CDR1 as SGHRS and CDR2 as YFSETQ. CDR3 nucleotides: TGCGCCAGCAGCTTGAGGGACAGGGGGCTTGCTGAAGCTTTCTTT. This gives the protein CASSLRDRGLAEAFF.

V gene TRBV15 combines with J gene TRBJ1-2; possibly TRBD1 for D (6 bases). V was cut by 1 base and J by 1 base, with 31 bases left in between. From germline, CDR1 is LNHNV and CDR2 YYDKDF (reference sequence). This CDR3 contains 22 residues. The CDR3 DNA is TGTGCCACCAGCAGAGTAGGGGGAACAGGGAAGGTCTCTGTCCTCCTTAACTATGGCTACACCTTC. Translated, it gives CATSRVGGTGKVSVLLNYGYTF.

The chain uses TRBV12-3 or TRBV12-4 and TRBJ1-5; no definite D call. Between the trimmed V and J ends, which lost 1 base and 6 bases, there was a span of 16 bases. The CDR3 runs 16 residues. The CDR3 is CASSLGQGSVGQPQHF. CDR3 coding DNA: TGTGCCAGCAGTTTAGGACAAGGTTCAGTGGGTCAGCCCCAGCATTTT.

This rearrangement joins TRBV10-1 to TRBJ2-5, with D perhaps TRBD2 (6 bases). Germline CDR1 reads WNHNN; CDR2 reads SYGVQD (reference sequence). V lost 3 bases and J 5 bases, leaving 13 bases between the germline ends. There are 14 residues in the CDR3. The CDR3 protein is CASSDAGRGETQYF. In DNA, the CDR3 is TGCGCCAGCAGTGATGCGGGGCGCGGGGAGACCCAGTACTTC.

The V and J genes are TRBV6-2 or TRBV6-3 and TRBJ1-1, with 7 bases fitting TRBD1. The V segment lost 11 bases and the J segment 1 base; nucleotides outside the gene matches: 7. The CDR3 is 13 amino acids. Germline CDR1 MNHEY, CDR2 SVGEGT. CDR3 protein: CAALGQPNTEAFF. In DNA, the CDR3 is TGTGCCGCTCTGGGACAGCCGAACACTGAAGCTTTCTTT.

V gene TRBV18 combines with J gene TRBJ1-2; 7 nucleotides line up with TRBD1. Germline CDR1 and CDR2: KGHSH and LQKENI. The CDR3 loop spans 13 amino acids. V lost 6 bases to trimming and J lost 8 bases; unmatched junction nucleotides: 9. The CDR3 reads CASSPDRAWGYTF. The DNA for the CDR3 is TGTGCCAGCTCTCCAGACAGGGCTTGGGGCTACACCTTC.